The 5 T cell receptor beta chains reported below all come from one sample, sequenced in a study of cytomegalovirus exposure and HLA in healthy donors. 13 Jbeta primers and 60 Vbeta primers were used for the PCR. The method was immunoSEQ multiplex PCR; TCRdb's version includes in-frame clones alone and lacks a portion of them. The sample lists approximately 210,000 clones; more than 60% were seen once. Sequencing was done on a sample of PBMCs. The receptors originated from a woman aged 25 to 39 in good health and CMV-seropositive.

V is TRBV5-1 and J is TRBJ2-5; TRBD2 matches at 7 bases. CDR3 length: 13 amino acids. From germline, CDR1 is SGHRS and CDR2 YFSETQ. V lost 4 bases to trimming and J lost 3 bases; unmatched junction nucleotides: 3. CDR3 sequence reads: CASSHTSEETQYF. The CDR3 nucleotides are TGCGCCAGCAGCCATACTAGCGAAGAGACCCAGTACTTC.

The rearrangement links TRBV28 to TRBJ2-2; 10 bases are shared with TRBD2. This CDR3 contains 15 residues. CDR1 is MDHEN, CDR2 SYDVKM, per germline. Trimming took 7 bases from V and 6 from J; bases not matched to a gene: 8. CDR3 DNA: TGTGCCAGCATACAGGCCCTAGCGGGAGCCGGGGAGCTGTTTTTT. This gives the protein CASIQALAGAGELFF.

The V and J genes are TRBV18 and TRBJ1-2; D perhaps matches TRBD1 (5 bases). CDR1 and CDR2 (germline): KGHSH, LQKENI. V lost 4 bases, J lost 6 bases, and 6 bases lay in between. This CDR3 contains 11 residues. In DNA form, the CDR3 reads TGTGCCAGCTCACGGGGGGATGGCTACACCTTC. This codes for CASSRGDGYTF.

Here the CDR3 reads CASSAGTKVYNEQFF. CDR3 nucleotide sequence: TGTGCCAGCAGCGCCGGGACAAAAGTCTACAATGAGCAGTTCTTC. The chain links TRBV9 to TRBJ2-1, with a weak D call TRBD1 (6 bases). Trimming shortened V by 3 bases and J by 3 bases, and 13 bases separated the two germline ends. The germline CDR1 and CDR2 sequences are SGDLS and YYNGEE. The CDR3 covers 15 residues.

DNA of the CDR3: TGTGCCAGCAGCTTGACGCGGGGGGGTTCAAAGACCCAGTACTTC. Translated: CASSLTRGGSKTQYF. The J gene is TRBJ2-5, the V gene TRBV7-8, with 9 bases matching TRBD2. The CDR3 loop spans 15 amino acids. Germline CDR1 reads SGHVS; CDR2 reads FQNEAQ. V lost 3 bases to trimming and J lost 6 bases; unmatched junction nucleotides: 8. The variable domain in full, completed from reference TRBV7-8 and TRBJ2-5, reads GAGVSQSPRYKVAKRGQDVALRCDPISGHVSLFWYQQALGQGPEFLTYFQNEAQLDKSGLPSDRFFAERPEGSVSTLKIQRTQQEDSAVYLCASSLTRGGSKTQYFGPGTRLLVL.